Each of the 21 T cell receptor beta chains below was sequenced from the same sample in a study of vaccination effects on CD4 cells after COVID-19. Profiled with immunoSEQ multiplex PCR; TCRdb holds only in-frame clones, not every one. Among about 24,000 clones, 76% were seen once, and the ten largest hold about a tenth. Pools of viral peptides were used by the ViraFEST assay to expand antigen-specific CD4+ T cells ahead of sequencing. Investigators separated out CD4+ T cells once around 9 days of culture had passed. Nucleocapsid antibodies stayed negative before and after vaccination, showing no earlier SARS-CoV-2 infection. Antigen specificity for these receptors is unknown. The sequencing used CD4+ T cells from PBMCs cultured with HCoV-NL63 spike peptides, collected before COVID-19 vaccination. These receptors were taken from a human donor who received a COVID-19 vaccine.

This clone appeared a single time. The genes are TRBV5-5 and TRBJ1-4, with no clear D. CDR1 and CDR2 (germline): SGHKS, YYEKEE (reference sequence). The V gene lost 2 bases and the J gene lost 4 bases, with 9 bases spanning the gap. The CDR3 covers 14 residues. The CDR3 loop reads CASSLEGRNEKLFF. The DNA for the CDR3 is TGTGCCAGCAGCTTAGAAGGGCGTAATGAAAAACTGTTTTTT.

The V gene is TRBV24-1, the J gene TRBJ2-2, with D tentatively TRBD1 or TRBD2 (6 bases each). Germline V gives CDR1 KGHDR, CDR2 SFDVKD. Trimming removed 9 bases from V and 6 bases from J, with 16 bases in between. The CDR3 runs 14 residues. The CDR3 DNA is TGTGCCACCCAGGGGCTAGCGAGGGCCGGGGAGCTGTTTTTT. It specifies CATQGLARAGELFF.

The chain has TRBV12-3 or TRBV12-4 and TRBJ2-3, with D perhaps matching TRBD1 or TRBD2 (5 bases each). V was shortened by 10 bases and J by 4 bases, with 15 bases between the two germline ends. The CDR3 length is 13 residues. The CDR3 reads CATRWGNADTQYF. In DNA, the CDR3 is TGTGCCACCCGGTGGGGGAATGCAGATACGCAGTATTTT.

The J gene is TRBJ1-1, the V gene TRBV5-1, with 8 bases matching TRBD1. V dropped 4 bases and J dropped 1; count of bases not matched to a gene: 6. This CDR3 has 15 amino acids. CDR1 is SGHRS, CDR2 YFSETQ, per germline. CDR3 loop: CASSQQGVENTEAFF. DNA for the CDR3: TGCGCCAGCAGCCAACAGGGGGTCGAGAACACTGAAGCTTTCTTT.

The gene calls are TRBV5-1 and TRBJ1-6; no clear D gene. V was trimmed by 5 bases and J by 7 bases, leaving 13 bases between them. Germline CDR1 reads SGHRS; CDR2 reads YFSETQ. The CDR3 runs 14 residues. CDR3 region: CASSLDGQNSPLHF. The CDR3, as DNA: TGCGCCAGCAGTCTGGACGGGCAAAATTCACCCCTCCACTTT. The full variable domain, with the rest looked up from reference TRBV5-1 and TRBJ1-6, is KAGVTQTPRYLIKTRGQQVTLSCSPISGHRSVSWYQQTPGQGLQFLFEYFSETQRNKGNFPGRFSGRQFSNSRSEMNVSTLELGDSALYLCASSLDGQNSPLHFGNGTRLTVT.

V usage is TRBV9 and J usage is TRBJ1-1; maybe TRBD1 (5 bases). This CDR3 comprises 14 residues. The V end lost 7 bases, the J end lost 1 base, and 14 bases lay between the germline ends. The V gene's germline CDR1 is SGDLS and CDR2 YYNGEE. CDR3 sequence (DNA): TGTGCCAGCCGAGGACGGCAGGGGAACACTGAAGCTTTCTTT. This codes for CASRGRQGNTEAFF.

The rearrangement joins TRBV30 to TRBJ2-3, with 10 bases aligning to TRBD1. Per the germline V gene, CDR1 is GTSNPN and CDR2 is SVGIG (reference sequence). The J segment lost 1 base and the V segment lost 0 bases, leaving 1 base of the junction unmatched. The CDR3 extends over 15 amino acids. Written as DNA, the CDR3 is TGTGCCTGGAGTGTAGGGACAGGGGGCACAGATACGCAGTATTTT. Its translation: CAWSVGTGGTDTQYF.

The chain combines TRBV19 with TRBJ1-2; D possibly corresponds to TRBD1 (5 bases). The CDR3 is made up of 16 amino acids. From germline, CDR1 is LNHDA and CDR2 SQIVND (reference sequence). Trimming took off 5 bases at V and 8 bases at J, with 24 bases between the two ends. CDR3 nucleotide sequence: TGTGCCAGTAGTTCCTTATCCGGGACGAAATTCAGGGGCTACACCTTC. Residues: CASSSLSGTKFRGYTF.

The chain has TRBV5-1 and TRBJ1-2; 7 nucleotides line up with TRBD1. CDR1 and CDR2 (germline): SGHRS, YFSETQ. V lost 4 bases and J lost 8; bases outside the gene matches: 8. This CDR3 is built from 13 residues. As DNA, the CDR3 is TGCGCCAGCAGCGGGGACAGCCGAGCGGGCTACACCTTC. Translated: CASSGDSRAGYTF. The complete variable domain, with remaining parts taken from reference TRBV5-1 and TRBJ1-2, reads KAGVTQTPRYLIKTRGQQVTLSCSPISGHRSVSWYQQTPGQGLQFLFEYFSETQRNKGNFPGRFSGRQFSNSRSEMNVSTLELGDSALYLCASSGDSRAGYTFGSGTRLTVV.

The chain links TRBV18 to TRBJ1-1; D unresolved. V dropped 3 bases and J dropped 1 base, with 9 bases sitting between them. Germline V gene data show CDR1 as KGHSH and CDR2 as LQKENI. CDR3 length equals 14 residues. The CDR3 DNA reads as TGTGCCAGCTCACCGGGCTTCTCGAACACTGAAGCTTTCTTT. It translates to CASSPGFSNTEAFF.

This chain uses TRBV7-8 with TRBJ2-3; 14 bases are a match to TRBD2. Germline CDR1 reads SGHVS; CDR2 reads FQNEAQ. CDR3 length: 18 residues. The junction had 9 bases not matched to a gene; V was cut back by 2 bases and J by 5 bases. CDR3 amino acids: CASSLRPGLAGERDTQYF. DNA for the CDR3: TGTGCCAGCAGCTTACGACCGGGACTAGCGGGAGAAAGAGATACGCAGTATTTT.

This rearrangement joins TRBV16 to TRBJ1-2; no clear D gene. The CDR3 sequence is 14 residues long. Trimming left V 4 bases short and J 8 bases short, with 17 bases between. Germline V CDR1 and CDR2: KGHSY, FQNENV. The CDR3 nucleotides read TGTGCCAGCAGCCTCAATTCGGGCACAGAAGGCTACACCTTC. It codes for CASSLNSGTEGYTF.

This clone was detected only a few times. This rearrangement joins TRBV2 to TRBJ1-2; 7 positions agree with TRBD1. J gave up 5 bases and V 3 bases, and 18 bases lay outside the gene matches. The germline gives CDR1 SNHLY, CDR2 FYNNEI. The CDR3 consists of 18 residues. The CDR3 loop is CASSDYRDSAREKYGYTF. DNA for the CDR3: TGTGCCAGCAGTGATTACCGGGACAGTGCTCGAGAAAAGTATGGCTACACCTTC.

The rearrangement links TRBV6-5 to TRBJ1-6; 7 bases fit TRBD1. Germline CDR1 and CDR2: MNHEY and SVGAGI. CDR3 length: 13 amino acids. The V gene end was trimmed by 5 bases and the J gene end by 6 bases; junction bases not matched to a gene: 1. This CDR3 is CASSRQGNSPLHF. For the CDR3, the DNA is TGTGCCAGCAGTCGACAGGGTAATTCACCCCTCCACTTT.

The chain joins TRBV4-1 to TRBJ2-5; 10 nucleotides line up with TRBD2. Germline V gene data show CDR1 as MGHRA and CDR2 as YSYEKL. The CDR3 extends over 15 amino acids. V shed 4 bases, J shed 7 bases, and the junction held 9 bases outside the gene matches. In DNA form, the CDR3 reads TGCGCCAGCAGCCTCTCAGCGGGAGGGCCCGGGACCCAGTACTTC. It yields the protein CASSLSAGGPGTQYF.

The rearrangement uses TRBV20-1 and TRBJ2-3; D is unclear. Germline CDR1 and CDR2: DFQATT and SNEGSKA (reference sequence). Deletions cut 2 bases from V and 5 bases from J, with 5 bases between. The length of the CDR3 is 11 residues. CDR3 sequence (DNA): TGCAGTGCTAGAAGAGGAGATACGCAGTATTTT. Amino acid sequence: CSARRGDTQYF.

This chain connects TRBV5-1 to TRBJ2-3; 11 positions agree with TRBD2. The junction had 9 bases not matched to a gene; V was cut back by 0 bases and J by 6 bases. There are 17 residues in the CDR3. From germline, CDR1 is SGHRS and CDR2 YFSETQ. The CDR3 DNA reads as TGCGCCAGCAGCTTGGCTGGTAGCGGGGGGGCCCCCGATACGCAGTATTTT. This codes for CASSLAGSGGAPDTQYF.

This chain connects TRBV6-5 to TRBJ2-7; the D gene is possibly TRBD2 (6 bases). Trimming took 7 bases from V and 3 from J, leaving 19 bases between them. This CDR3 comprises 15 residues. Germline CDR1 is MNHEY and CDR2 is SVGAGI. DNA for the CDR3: TGTGCCAGCAATTCCTTGCGGGACCCTTACTACGAGCAGTACTTC. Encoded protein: CASNSLRDPYYEQYF.

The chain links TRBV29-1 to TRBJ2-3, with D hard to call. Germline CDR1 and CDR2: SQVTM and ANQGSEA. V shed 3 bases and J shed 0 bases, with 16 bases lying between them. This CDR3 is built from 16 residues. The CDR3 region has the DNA TGCAGCGTTGATGAGAGACTTTACACTAGCACAGATACGCAGTATTTT. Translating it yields CSVDERLYTSTDTQYF.

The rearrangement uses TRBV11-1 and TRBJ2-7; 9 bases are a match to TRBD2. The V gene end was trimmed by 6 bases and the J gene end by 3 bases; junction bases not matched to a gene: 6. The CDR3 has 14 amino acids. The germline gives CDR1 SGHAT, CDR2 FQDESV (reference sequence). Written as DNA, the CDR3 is TGTGCCAGCAGACGTAGCGGGAGTAACTACGAGCAGTACTTC. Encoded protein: CASRRSGSNYEQYF.

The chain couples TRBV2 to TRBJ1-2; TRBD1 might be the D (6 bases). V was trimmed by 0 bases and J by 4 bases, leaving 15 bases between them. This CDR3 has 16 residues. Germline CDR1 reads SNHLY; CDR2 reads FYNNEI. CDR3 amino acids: CASSEALTQGRYGYTF. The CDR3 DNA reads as TGTGCCAGCAGTGAAGCGCTTACGCAGGGGCGCTATGGCTACACCTTC.